The 12 T cell receptor beta chains given below trace back to one sample, sequenced in a study of blood T cell repertoires in COVID-19. The assay was immunoSEQ multiplex PCR, and TCRdb's table has in-frame clones only and misses some. The table has around 99,000 clones, approximately 79% seen once. Sequenced material: peripheral blood. Source of these receptors: a woman aged 80 or over with active or convalescent COVID-19.

The chain has TRBV27 and TRBJ2-3; D is undetermined. Looked up from germline, CDR1 is MNHEY and CDR2 is SMNVEV (reference sequence). The CDR3 is 15 residues long. The ends were cut back, 2 bases at V and 0 bases at J, with 9 bases in the middle. The chain's CDR3 is CASSLLAPSTDTQYF. The CDR3 DNA reads TGTGCCAGCAGTTTACTGGCACCGAGCACAGATACGCAGTATTTT.

The chain combines TRBV28 with TRBJ1-1, with TRBD1 matching over 7 bases. The CDR3 has 15 amino acids. Germline CDR1 reads MDHEN; CDR2 reads SYDVKM. Trimming cost V 1 base and J 1 base; bases outside gene matches: 3. CDR3 nucleotides: TGTGCCAGCAGTTTATACGGGACAGCGAACACTGAAGCTTTCTTT. Protein product: CASSLYGTANTEAFF.

The chain uses TRBV18 and TRBJ2-1, with TRBD2 identical over 12 bases. Per the germline V gene, CDR1 is KGHSH and CDR2 is LQKENI. V was pared by 3 bases and J by 4 bases, with 10 bases of the junction left unmatched. The CDR3 spans 18 residues. As DNA, the CDR3 is TGTGCCAGCTCACCGGTACTAGCGGGAGGTAGTCTTTACAATGAGCAGTTCTTC. Its translation: CASSPVLAGGSLYNEQFF.

With regard to this clone: The junction departs from germline at one end; a sequencing error may be responsible. V usage is TRBV5-1 and J usage is TRBJ2-3; 8 nucleotides align to TRBD1. Germline-derived CDR1 and CDR2 are SGHRS and YFSETQ. The CDR3 length is 15 residues. CDR3 bases: TGTGCCAGCAGCCACGGGACAGGAAACACAGATACGCAGTATTTT. Protein sequence: CASSHGTGNTDTQYF. The complete variable domain, with remaining parts taken from reference TRBV5-1 and TRBJ2-3, reads KAGVTQTPRYLIKTRGQQVTLSCSPISGHRSVSWYQQTPGQGLQFLFEYFSETQRNKGNFPGRFSGRQFSNSRSEMNVSTLELGDSALYLCASSHGTGNTDTQYFGPGTRLTVL.

The chain uses TRBV6-5 and TRBJ2-1, with TRBD1 identical over 8 bases. This CDR3 is 15 amino acids long. Trimming cost V 7 bases and J 4 bases; bases outside gene matches: 9. Germline V gene data show CDR1 as MNHEY and CDR2 as SVGAGI. CDR3 sequence: CASTPRQGLYNEQFF. CDR3 nucleotides: TGTGCCAGCACTCCCAGACAGGGGCTATACAATGAGCAGTTCTTC.

The chain links TRBV3-1 (or the pseudogene TRBV3-2) to TRBJ1-4; TRBD1 is a possible D gene (5 bases). Germline lookup yields CDR1 LGHDT and CDR2 YNNKEL (reference sequence). The CDR3 has 16 residues. V was cut by 1 base and J by 5 bases, with 14 bases left in between. The CDR3 DNA follows: TGTGCCAGCAGCCAAGGGTTCATGGGGCGGAATGAAAAACTGTTTTTT. This codes for CASSQGFMGRNEKLFF.

In this sample, this clone turned up once. This chain connects TRBV11-2 to TRBJ2-1; D uncertain. V was pared by 4 bases and J by 1 base, with 14 bases between. Germline V gene sequence: CDR1 SGHAT, CDR2 FQNNGV. This CDR3 spans 16 amino acids. The CDR3 nucleotides read TGTGCCAGCAGCTCGTACCCAGGTCGGTCCTACAATGAGCAGTTCTTC. Amino acid sequence: CASSSYPGRSYNEQFF.

Written as DNA, the CDR3 is TGCGCCAGCAGCTTGACCGGGAGGGGGAATCAGCCCCAGCATTTT. Translated: CASSLTGRGNQPQHF. The chain couples TRBV5-1 to TRBJ1-5, with a possible D match to TRBD1 (6 bases). Germline lookup yields CDR1 SGHRS and CDR2 YFSETQ. Trimming cost V 1 base and J 4 bases, with 12 bases left between them. The CDR3 is 15 amino acids.

The gene calls are TRBV5-1 and TRBJ1-1; weak D call: TRBD1 (5 bases). Germline CDR1 SGHRS, CDR2 YFSETQ. The germline V and J ends were trimmed by 0 bases and 4 bases, with 13 bases remaining between them. The CDR3 has 15 amino acids. In DNA form, the CDR3 reads TGCGCCAGCAGCTTGGCCGGGGGTATGGGCACTGAAGCTTTCTTT. It yields the protein CASSLAGGMGTEAFF.

The gene calls are TRBV9 and TRBJ2-1; TRBD2 is a possible D gene (6 bases). Germline CDR1 SGDLS, CDR2 YYNGEE. Trimming pared 0 bases from V and 6 bases from J, leaving 13 bases between. The CDR3 spans 15 residues. The CDR3 spells CASSVVGGIFNEQFF. The DNA for the CDR3 is TGTGCCAGCAGCGTAGTCGGAGGGATATTCAATGAGCAGTTCTTC.

CDR3 DNA: TGTGCCAGCAGCTGGGGACTAGCGGTTTCAGCGGATACGCAGTATTTT. This translates into CASSWGLAVSADTQYF. The J gene is TRBJ2-3, the V gene TRBV7-9; TRBD2 aligns across 11 bases. With V trimmed by 4 bases and J by 6 bases, 9 bases remained unmatched. CDR1 SEHNR and CDR2 FQNEAQ come from the germline V gene (reference sequence). The CDR3 is 16 residues long.

The chain recombines TRBV11-2 with TRBJ2-3, with a weak D call TRBD2 (5 bases). This CDR3 contains 14 residues. The V end lost 4 bases, the J end lost 6 bases, and 14 bases lay between the germline ends. Germline V gene data show CDR1 as SGHAT and CDR2 as FQNNGV. CDR3 amino acids: CASSSLPGGDTQYF. The CDR3 DNA reads as TGTGCCAGCAGCTCCCTCCCTGGCGGGGATACGCAGTATTTT.